The 2 T cell receptor beta chains below come from one sample, sequenced in a study of blood T cell repertoires in COVID-19. Using immunoSEQ multiplex PCR, the repertoire was profiled, and TCRdb retains in-frame clones only, with some absent. Of some 150,000 clones detected, 84% appear once; the ten largest clones hold around a tenth. Input material: peripheral blood. Receptors originate from a woman between 45 and 65 years old with acute or convalescent COVID-19.

The chain employs TRBV12-3 or TRBV12-4 and TRBJ1-1, with 7 bases fitting TRBD1. Germline trimming cut 7 bases from V and 10 bases from J; bases unmatched to any gene: 12. The CDR3 is 13 amino acids. CDR3 residues: CASTLQIRQGAFF. In DNA form, the CDR3 reads TGTGCCAGCACCCTACAAATCCGACAGGGAGCTTTCTTT.

The chain is built from TRBV4-3 and TRBJ2-3, with 7 bases identical to TRBD2. The CDR3 is made up of 18 amino acids. V dropped 0 bases and J dropped 2; count of bases not matched to a gene: 11. Per the germline V gene, CDR1 is LGHNA and CDR2 is YSLEER. The CDR3 nucleotides are TGCGCCAGCAGCCAAGATGGGATGACTAGCTTCAACACAGATACGCAGTATTTT. Translated: CASSQDGMTSFNTDTQYF.